The present entry profiles one T cell receptor beta chain with its context. In the original analysis: Reference gene primer amplification gave estimated nucleated cell counts. Clones were read by immunoSEQ multiplex PCR, and TCRdb kept only the in-frame ones, dropping some. V and J calls and clone size are as listed in that table; D and trimming were resolved from the DNA. This table holds about half a million clones, roughly 88% found once. Trimming removed 0 bases from V and 6 bases from J, with 12 bases in between. Germline CDR1 SGDLS, CDR2 YYNGEE. The CDR3 runs to 15 residues. This entry comes from a study of blood T cell repertoires in COVID-19.

The chain is built from TRBV9 and TRBJ1-4; D remains unclear. Sequencing input: peripheral blood. The clonotype comes from a human donor in a cohort sampled during active COVID-19. CDR3 sequence: CASSVDSTQDEKLFF. The DNA of the CDR3 is TGTGCCAGCAGCGTAGATTCGACCCAGGATGAAAAACTGTTTTTT.